This note documents a single TCR beta chain sequence. The target antigen is unknown. The sample belongs to a study of T cell responses to AZD1222 COVID-19 vaccine. About the study: Second doses that came at about 4 or about 12 weeks were put together.

The V end was cut by 5 bases, the J end by 3 bases, with 16 bases between. There are 15 residues in the CDR3. The germline gives CDR1 SGHTA, CDR2 FQGNSA. General study findings and limits: Reportedly, nearly half of unique spike TCRs recognized epitopes outside B.1.351/B.1.1.7 mutations. The study sampled repertoires only after the peak T cell response. Baseline antibody screening turned up just a handful of seropositive AZD1222 recipients.

Assay used: immunoSEQ multiplex PCR; TCRdb lists only in-frame clones, some missing. The table includes roughly 100,000 clones, 93% detected once. The source of this sequence is an adult in good health. V and J are TRBV7-2 and TRBJ1-2; no definite D call. The specimen comprised peripheral blood, sampled on day 0 of AZD1222 vaccination. DNA of the CDR3: TGTGCCAGCAGCAACCCGGAGGGTGTCGACTATGGCTACACCTTC. Translating it yields CASSNPEGVDYGYTF.